This is a list of T cell receptor beta chains from one sample in a study of cytomegalovirus exposure and HLA in healthy donors. Using immunoSEQ multiplex PCR, the repertoire was profiled, and TCRdb retains in-frame clones only, with some absent. The sample lists 150,000 to 200,000 clones, roughly 80% occurring once. The sequencing sample was made of PBMCs. All receptors derive from a man between 50 and 59 years old in good health and CMV-seropositive. Both conserved end residues are part of each CDR3. D genes are given only for firm matches. Part of the rows lack a size; the others show once, few, many or a class for expanded clones.

NA	TRBV9	few	TRBJ2-2	CASSVVGGNTGELFF	TGTGCCAGCAGCGTAGTTGGAGGGAATACCGGGGAGCTGTTTTTT
NA	TRBV7-8	NA	TRBJ1-2	CASSLGSGGALYGYTF	TGTGCCAGCAGCTTAGGGTCGGGGGGGGCCCTCTATGGCTACACCTTC
NA	TRBV5-4	NA	TRBJ2-2	CASSLGGTGELFF	TGTGCCAGCAGCCTAGGAGGGACCGGGGAGCTGTTTTTT
TRBD1	TRBV6-1	NA	TRBJ2-3	CASTMDRSTDTQYF	TGTGCCAGCACCATGGACAGGAGCACAGATACGCAGTATTTT
NA	TRBV12-1	NA	TRBJ2-7	CASSGLGEGLAPGCF	TGTGCCAGCAGCGGGCTAGGAGAGGGACTAGCTCCTGGGTGCTTC
NA	TRBV4-3	NA	TRBJ1-3	CASSQDVPLSSGNTIYF	TGCGCCAGCAGCCAAGACGTTCCGTTGAGCTCTGGAAACACCATATATTTT
TRBD2	TRBV11-2	NA	TRBJ2-1	CASSPRGLAENNEQFF	TGTGCCAGCAGCCCCCGGGGACTAGCGGAGAACAATGAGCAGTTCTTC
TRBD2	TRBV10-3	once	TRBJ2-1	CAISVSGVGNEQFF	TGTGCCATCAGTGTTAGCGGGGTGGGAAATGAGCAGTTCTTC
TRBD1	TRBV5-1	NA	TRBJ2-3	CASSLAVTGNTDTQYF	TGCGCCAGCAGCTTGGCCGTGACAGGGAACACAGATACGCAGTATTTT
TRBD1	TRBV30	NA	TRBJ2-7	CAWSDRTGSYEQYF	TGTGCCTGGAGTGATAGGACAGGGTCGTACGAGCAGTACTTC
NA	TRBV9	NA	TRBJ2-1	CASSPRQGGSAEQFF	TGTGCCAGCAGCCCCCGACAGGGAGGCTCTGCTGAGCAGTTCTTC
TRBD1	TRBV4-1	NA	TRBJ1-2	CASSQGQGYGYTF	TGCGCCAGCAGCCAAGGACAGGGGTATGGCTACACCTTC
NA	TRBV6-5	NA	TRBJ2-3	CASSSFSGSTDTQYF	TGTGCCAGCAGTTCCTTCTCCGGGAGCACAGATACGCAGTATTTT
TRBD1	TRBV27	NA	TRBJ1-2	CASSPGTGINYGYTF	TGTGCCAGCAGTCCGGGGACAGGGATTAACTATGGCTACACCTTC
NA	TRBV28	NA	TRBJ1-1	CASLRGGEAFF	TGTGCCAGCCTTCGAGGAGGTGAAGCTTTCTTT
TRBD2	TRBV19	few	TRBJ2-1	CASSTGLAVNEQFF	TGTGCCAGTAGTACGGGACTAGCGGTCAATGAGCAGTTCTTC